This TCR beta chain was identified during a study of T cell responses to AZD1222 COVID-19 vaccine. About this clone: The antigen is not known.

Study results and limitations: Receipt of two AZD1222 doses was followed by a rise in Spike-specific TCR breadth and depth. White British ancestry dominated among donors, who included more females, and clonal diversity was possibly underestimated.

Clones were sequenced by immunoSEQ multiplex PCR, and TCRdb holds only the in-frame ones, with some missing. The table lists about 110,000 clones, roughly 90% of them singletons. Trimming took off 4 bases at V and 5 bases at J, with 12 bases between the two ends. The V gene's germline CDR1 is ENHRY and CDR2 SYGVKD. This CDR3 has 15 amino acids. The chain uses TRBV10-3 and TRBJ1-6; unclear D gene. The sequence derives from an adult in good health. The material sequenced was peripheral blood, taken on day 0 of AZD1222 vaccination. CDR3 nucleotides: TGTGCCATCAGTGGCTCGAGGGCCCATAATTCACCCCTCCACTTT. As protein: CAISGSRAHNSPLHF.